These T cell receptor beta chains were read from a single sample in a study of blood T cell repertoires in COVID-19. Measured with immunoSEQ multiplex PCR; TCRdb has only the in-frame clones, and not every one. Of about 150,000 clones detected, around four fifths appear once; the ten largest clones hold around 7.1%. The sequencing input was PBMCs or T cells enriched from blood (not recorded which). The receptor set was obtained from a man aged 50-60 years who had recovered from COVID-19. CDR3s include the opening cysteine and the closing phenylalanine or tryptophan. The D gene is left open where the match is weak. Some rows mark clone size as missing; the rest say once, few, many or name a class of expanded clone.

TRBV11-2,TRBD2,TRBJ2-1,NA,CASSSAGGYNEQFF,TGTGCCAGCAGCTCAGCGGGGGGATACAATGAGCAGTTCTTC
TRBV6-5,TRBD1,TRBJ2-5,NA,CASRTGWRWVETQYF,TGTGCCAGTCGGACAGGGTGGCGTTGGGTGGAGACCCAGTACTTC
TRBV5-1,TRBD1,TRBJ1-3,NA,CASSEGQLLYSGNTIYF,TGCGCCAGCAGCGAGGGACAGCTTCTTTACTCTGGAAACACCATATATTTT
TRBV28,TRBD1,TRBJ2-7,NA,CASSLQGDEQYF,TGTGCCAGCAGTTTACAGGGGGACGAGCAGTACTTC
TRBV7-2,NA,TRBJ1-4,NA,CASSETNYNEKLFF,TGTGCCAGCTCGGAGACTAACTATAATGAAAAACTGTTTTTT
TRBV6-5,NA,TRBJ1-1,NA,CASSRDSGRSTEAFF,TGTGCCAGCAGTAGGGACTCGGGTCGGAGCACTGAAGCTTTCTTT
TRBV27,TRBD1,TRBJ1-1,NA,CASSPQTGIAFF,TGTGCCAGCAGTCCTCAGACAGGGATAGCTTTCTTT
TRBV12-3/TRBV12-4,NA,TRBJ1-1,few,CASTLNTEAFF,TGTGCCAGCACTTTGAACACTGAAGCTTTCTTT
TRBV21-1,NA,TRBJ1-3,NA,CASSKEDKSSGNTIYF,TGTGCCAGCAGCAAAGAGGACAAAAGCTCTGGAAACACCATATATTTT
TRBV2,TRBD2,TRBJ2-3,NA,CASSESLAGGPAADTQYF,TGTGCCAGCAGTGAAAGTTTAGCGGGGGGGCCCGCAGCCGATACGCAGTATTTT
TRBV9,TRBD1,TRBJ1-1,once,CASSANGQGNTEAFF,TGTGCCAGCAGCGCCAACGGACAGGGGAACACTGAAGCTTTCTTT
TRBV7-2,NA,TRBJ1-1,NA,CASSQERDTEAFF,TGTGCCAGCAGCCAAGAGAGGGACACTGAAGCTTTCTTT
TRBV18,NA,TRBJ2-1,NA,CASSPTQTRGEQFF,TGTGCCAGCTCACCAACTCAGACCCGCGGTGAGCAGTTCTTC
TRBV7-8,TRBD1,TRBJ1-6,NA,CASSSETGTGYSPLHF,TGTGCCAGCAGCTCGGAAACCGGGACAGGGTATTCACCCCTCCACTTT
TRBV30,NA,TRBJ1-5,NA,CAWAMGVSNQPQHF,TGTGCCTGGGCCATGGGAGTAAGCAATCAGCCCCAGCATTTT
TRBV5-1,NA,TRBJ2-3,NA,CASSPIPDKRDTQYF,TGCGCCAGCAGTCCCATCCCGGACAAGCGTGATACGCAGTATTTT
TRBV21-1,NA,TRBJ1-2,NA,CASSKVVRRNYGYTF,TGTGCCAGCAGCAAAGTGGTACGGAGGAACTATGGCTACACCTTC
TRBV30,TRBD2,TRBJ2-1,NA,CAWKLAGNYNEQFF,TGTGCCTGGAAACTAGCGGGGAACTACAATGAGCAGTTCTTC
TRBV7-9,TRBD1,TRBJ2-5,NA,CASSLETGRETQYF,TGTGCCAGCAGCTTAGAGACAGGGAGAGAGACCCAGTACTTC
TRBV29-1,NA,TRBJ2-5,NA,CSVERGGETQYF,TGCAGCGTTGAAAGGGGTGGGGAGACCCAGTACTTC
TRBV7-2,NA,TRBJ1-1,NA,CASSFTGKVNTEAFF,TGTGCCAGCAGCTTCACAGGGAAGGTTAACACTGAAGCTTTCTTT
TRBV12-3/TRBV12-4,NA,TRBJ1-2,NA,CASSLDKSYGYTF,TGTGCCAGCAGTTTAGACAAGTCCTATGGCTACACCTTC
TRBV7-2,NA,TRBJ2-7,NA,CASSFPVGEQYF,TGTGCCAGCAGCTTCCCCGTCGGCGAGCAGTACTTC
TRBV19,NA,TRBJ2-1,once,CASSTPPSTRNNEQFF,TGTGCCAGTAGTACCCCCCCCTCGACTAGAAACAATGAGCAGTTCTTC
TRBV7-8,TRBD1,TRBJ1-2,NA,CASSLGTGVGYGYTF,TGTGCCAGCAGCTTAGGGACAGGGGTGGGCTATGGCTACACCTTC
TRBV6-5,TRBD2,TRBJ2-1,few,CASSSSGAYNEQFF,TGTGCCAGCAGCAGCAGCGGGGCCTACAATGAGCAGTTCTTC
TRBV18,TRBD1,TRBJ2-3,NA,CASSGPGQGMSDTQYF,TGTGCCAGCTCAGGCCCCGGACAGGGGATGTCAGATACGCAGTATTTT
TRBV21-1,NA,TRBJ2-7,NA,CASSKGTVSGDEQYF,TGTGCCAGCAGCAAAGGGACAGTCTCAGGGGACGAGCAGTACTTC
TRBV6-5,NA,TRBJ2-2,once,CASRQNTGELFF,TGTGCCAGCAGACAGAACACCGGGGAGCTGTTTTTT
TRBV7-2,NA,TRBJ2-1,NA,CASSLGLGGDYNEQFF,TGTGCCAGCAGCTTAGGTCTAGGGGGGGACTACAATGAGCAGTTCTTC
TRBV5-1,NA,TRBJ1-4,NA,CASSLGLSQNEKLFF,TGCGCCAGCAGCTTGGGGTTATCGCAGAATGAAAAACTGTTTTTT
TRBV30,NA,TRBJ1-6,NA,CAWSVESRSSPLHF,TGTGCCTGGAGTGTAGAAAGCCGGTCTTCACCCCTCCACTTT
TRBV7-2,NA,TRBJ1-2,NA,CASSQQIFANYGYTF,TGTGCCAGCAGCCAACAGATTTTCGCTAACTATGGCTACACCTTC
TRBV5-1,TRBD2,TRBJ2-3,NA,CASSSGGSGGDTDTQYF,TGCGCCAGCAGCTCTGGCGGTAGCGGGGGGGACACAGATACGCAGTATTTT